This record looks at one T cell receptor beta chain sequence and its context. The entry originates in a study of OX40 agonist ivuxolimab in advanced cancers. The protocol was immunoSEQ multiplex PCR, while the TCRdb copy is restricted to in-frame clones and leaves out a portion. The table has over 55,000 clones, roughly nine tenths seen once. Blood samples were obtained at baseline, cycle 4 day 1, and cycle 7 day 1. Trimming removed 5 bases from V and 2 bases from J; junction bases left unmatched: 6. Germline V gene sequence: CDR1 SGHTA, CDR2 FQGNSA. The CDR3 runs 14 residues. The chain joins TRBV7-2 to TRBJ2-7; 7 nucleotides match TRBD1. The material sequenced was CD4+ or CD8+ T cells sorted from blood, taken in a trial of the OX40 agonist ivuxolimab. This receptor was taken from an adult with an advanced solid tumor such as melanoma, head and neck, liver or kidney cancer. CDR3 DNA: TGTGCCAGCAGCGCCAGGGGGACAGCCTACGAGCAGTACTTC. Amino acids: CASSARGTAYEQYF.